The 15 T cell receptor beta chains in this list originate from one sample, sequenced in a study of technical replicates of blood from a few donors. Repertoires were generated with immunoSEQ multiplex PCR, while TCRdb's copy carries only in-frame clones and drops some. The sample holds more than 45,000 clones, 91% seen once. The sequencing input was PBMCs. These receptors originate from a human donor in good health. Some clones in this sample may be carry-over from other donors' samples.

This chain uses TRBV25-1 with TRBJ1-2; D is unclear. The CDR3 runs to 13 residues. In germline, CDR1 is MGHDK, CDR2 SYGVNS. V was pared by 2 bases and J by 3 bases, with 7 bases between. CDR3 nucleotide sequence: TGTGCCAGCAGTGAACTGGTAGACTATGGCTACACCTTC. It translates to CASSELVDYGYTF.

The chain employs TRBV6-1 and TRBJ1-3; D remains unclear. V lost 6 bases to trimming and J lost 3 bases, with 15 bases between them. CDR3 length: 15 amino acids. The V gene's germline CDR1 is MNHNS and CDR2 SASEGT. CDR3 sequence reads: CASRDPPGFGNTIYF. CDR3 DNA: TGTGCCAGCAGAGACCCCCCGGGTTTTGGAAACACCATATATTTT.

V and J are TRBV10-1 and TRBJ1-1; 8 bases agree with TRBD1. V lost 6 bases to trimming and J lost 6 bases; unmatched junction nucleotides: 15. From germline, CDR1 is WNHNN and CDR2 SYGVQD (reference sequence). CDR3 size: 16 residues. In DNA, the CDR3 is TGCGCCAGCAGGCGTTTCCGGGACAGGAGTCTATCTGAAGCTTTCTTT. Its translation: CASRRFRDRSLSEAFF.

Written as DNA, the CDR3 is TGTGCTAGTGCCGTAGACAGCTATGGCTACACCTTC. As protein: CASAVDSYGYTF. The rearrangement links TRBV12-5 to TRBJ1-2; D is possibly TRBD1 (5 bases). The CDR3 has 12 amino acids. Germline CDR1 reads LGHNT; CDR2 reads FRNRAP. The V and J ends lost 7 bases and 4 bases respectively, with 10 bases between them.

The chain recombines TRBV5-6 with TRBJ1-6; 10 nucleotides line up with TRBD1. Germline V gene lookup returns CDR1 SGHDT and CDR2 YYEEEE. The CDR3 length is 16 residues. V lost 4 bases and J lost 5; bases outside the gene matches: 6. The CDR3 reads CASSPGQGGDNSPLHF. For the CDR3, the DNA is TGTGCCAGCAGCCCAGGACAGGGGGGTGATAATTCACCCCTCCACTTT. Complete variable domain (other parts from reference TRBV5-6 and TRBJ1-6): DAGVTQSPTHLIKTRGQQVTLRCSPKSGHDTVSWYQQALGQGPQFIFQYYEEEERQRGNFPDRFSGHQFPNYSSELNVNALLLGDSALYLCASSPGQGGDNSPLHFGNGTRLTVT.

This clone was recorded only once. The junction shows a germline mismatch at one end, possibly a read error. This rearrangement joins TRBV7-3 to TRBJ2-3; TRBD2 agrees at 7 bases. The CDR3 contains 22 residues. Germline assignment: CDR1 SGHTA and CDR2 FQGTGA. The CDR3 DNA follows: TGTGCCAGCAGCCGGAGCGGGGTGGTCTTAAGATCAATGGGTCCTAGCACTGATACGCAGTATTTT. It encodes CASSRSGVVLRSMGPSTDTQYF.

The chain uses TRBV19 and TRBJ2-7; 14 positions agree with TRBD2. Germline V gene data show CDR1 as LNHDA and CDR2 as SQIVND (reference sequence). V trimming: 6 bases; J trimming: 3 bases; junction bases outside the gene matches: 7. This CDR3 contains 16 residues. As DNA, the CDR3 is TGTGCCAGTAGCGGGACTAGCGGGAGTGCCGGCTACGAGCAGTACTTC. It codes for CASSGTSGSAGYEQYF. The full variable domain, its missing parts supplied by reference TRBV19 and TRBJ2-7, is DGGITQSPKYLFRKEGQNVTLSCEQNLNHDAMYWYRQDPGQGLRLIYYSQIVNDFQKGDIAEGYSVSREKKESFPLTVTSAQKNPTAFYLCASSGTSGSAGYEQYFGPGTRLTVT.

CDR3 region: CASSLVVTGGAYEQYF. The CDR3 DNA is TGTGCCAGCAGCTTAGTAGTCACAGGGGGGGCCTACGAGCAGTACTTC. The rearrangement joins TRBV7-2 to TRBJ2-7, with D tentatively TRBD1 (8 bases). CDR3 size: 16 residues. V shed 1 base and J shed 2 bases, with 15 bases lying between them. CDR1 SGHTA and CDR2 FQGNSA come from the germline V gene.

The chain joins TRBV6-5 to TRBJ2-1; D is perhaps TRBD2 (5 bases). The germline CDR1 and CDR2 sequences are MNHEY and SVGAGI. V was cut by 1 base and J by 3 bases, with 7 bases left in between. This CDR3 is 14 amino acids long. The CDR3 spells CASSYFAGYNEQFF. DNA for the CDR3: TGTGCCAGCAGTTACTTTGCGGGCTACAATGAGCAGTTCTTC.

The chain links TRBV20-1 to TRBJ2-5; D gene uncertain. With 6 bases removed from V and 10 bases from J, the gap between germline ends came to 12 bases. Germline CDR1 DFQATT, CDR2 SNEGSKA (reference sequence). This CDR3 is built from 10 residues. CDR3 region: CSAKYGVQYF. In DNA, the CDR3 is TGCAGTGCCAAGTACGGTGTCCAGTACTTC.

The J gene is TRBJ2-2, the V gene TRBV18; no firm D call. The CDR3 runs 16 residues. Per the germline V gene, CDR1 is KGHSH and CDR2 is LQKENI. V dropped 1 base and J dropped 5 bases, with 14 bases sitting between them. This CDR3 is CASSPQTFPGTGELFF. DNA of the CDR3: TGTGCCAGCTCACCACAGACATTCCCCGGAACCGGGGAGCTGTTTTTT.

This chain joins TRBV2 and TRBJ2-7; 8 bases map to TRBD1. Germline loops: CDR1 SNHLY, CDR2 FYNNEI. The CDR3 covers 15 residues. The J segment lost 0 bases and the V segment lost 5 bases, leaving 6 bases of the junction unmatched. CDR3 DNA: TGTGCCAGCAGTCGGACAGGGATGATCTCCTACGAGCAGTACTTC. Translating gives CASSRTGMISYEQYF.

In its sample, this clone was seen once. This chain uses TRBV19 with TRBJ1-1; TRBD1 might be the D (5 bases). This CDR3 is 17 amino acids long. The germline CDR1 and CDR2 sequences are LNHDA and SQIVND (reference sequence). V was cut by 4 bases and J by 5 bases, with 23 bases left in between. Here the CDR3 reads CASSTGNSGLRGTEAFF. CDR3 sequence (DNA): TGTGCCAGTAGTACGGGAAATAGCGGGCTCCGGGGGACTGAAGCTTTCTTT.

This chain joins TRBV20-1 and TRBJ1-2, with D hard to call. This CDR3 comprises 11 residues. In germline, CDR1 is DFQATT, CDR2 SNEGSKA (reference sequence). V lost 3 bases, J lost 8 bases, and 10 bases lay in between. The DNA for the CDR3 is TGCAGTGCTAGTAAATGGCGGGGCTACACCTTC. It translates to CSASKWRGYTF.

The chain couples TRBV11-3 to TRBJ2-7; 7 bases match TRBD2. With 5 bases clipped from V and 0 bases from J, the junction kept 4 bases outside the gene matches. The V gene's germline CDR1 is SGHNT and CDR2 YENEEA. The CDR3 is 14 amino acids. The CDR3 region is CASSPKRGSYEQYF. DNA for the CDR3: TGTGCCAGCAGCCCCAAGCGGGGCTCCTACGAGCAGTACTTC.